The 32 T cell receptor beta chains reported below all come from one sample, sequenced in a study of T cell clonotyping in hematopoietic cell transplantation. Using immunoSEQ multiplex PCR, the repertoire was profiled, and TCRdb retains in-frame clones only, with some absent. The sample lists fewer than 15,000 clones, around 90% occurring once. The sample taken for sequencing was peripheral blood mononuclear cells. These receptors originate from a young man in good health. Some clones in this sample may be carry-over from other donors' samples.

DNA of the CDR3: TGTGCCAGCAGTTATGGGGTTCGCGGCACAGATACGCAGTATTTT. This gives the protein CASSYGVRGTDTQYF. The chain links TRBV6-6 to TRBJ2-3; D is unclear. With 3 bases removed from V and 1 base from J, the gap between germline ends came to 11 bases. The germline V gene has CDR1 MNHNY and CDR2 SVGAGI (reference sequence). CDR3 length equals 15 residues.

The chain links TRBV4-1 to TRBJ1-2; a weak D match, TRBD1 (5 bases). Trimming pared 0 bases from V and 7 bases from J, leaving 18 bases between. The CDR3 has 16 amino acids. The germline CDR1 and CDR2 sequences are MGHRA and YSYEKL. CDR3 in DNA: TGCGCCAGCAGCCAAGATCAGAATCCAGGGCGAGTTGGCTACACCTTC. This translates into CASSQDQNPGRVGYTF.

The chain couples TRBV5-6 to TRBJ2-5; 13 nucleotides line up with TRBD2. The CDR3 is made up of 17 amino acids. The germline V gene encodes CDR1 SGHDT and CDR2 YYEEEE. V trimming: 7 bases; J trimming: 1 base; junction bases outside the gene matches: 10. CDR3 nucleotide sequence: TGTGCCAGCGCTCAGACTAGCGGGGGGCGCGCCCAAGAGACCCAGTACTTC. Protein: CASAQTSGGRAQETQYF.

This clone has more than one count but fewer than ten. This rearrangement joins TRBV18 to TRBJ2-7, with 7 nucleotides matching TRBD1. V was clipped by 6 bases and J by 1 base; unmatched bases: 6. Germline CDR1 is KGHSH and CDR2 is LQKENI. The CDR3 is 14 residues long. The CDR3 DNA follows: TGTGCCAGCTCCCCTAACAGGGGTTCCTACGAGCAGTACTTC. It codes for CASSPNRGSYEQYF.

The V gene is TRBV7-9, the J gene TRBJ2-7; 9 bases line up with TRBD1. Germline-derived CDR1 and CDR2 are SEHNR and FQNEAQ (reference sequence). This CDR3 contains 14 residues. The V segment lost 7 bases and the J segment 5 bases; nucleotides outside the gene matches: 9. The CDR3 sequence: CASTVGQGPHEQYF. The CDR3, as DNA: TGTGCCAGCACCGTAGGACAGGGGCCCCACGAGCAGTACTTC. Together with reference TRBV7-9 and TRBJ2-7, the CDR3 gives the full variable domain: DTGVSQNPRHKITKRGQNVTFRCDPISEHNRLYWYRQTLGQGPEFLTYFQNEAQLEKSRLLSDRFSAERPKGSFSTLEIQRTEQGDSAMYLCASTVGQGPHEQYFGPGTRLTVT.

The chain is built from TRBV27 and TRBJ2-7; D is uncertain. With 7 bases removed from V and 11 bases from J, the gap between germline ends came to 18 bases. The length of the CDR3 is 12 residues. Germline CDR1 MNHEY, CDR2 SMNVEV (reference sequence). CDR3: CASTARRGVEYF. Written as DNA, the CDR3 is TGTGCCAGCACAGCCCGAAGAGGAGTAGAGTACTTC.

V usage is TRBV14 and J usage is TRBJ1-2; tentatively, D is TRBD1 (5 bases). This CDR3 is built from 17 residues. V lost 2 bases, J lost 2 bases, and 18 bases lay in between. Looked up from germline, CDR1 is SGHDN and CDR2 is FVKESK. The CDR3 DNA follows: TGTGCCAGCAGCCAAAGCAGTGCGGCAGGGTGGAACTATGGCTACACCTTC. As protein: CASSQSSAAGWNYGYTF.

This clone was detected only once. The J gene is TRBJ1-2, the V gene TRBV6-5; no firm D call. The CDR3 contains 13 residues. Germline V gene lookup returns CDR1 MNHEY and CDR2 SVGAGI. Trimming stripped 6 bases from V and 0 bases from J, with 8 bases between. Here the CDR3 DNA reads TGTGCCAGCAGACCATCTGCTAACTATGGCTACACCTTC. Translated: CASRPSANYGYTF.

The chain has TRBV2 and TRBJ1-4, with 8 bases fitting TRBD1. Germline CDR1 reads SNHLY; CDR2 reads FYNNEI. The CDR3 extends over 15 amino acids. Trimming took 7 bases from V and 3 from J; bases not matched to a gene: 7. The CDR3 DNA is TGTGCCAGCAAGCTCGGGACAGGCTCTAATGAAAAACTGTTTTTT. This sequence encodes CASKLGTGSNEKLFF. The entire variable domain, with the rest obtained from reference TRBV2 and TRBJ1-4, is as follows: EPEVTQTPSHQVTQMGQEVILRCVPISNHLYFYWYRQILGQKVEFLVSFYNNEISEKSEIFDDQFSVERPDGSNFTLKIRSTKLEDSAMYFCASKLGTGSNEKLFFGSGTQLSVL.

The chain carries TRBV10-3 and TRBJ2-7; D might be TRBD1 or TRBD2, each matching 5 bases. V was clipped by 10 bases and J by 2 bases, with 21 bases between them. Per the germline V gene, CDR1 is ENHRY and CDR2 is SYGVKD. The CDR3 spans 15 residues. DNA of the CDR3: TGTGCCAGCGGCCCCGGGACCGCGATCACCTACGAGCAGTACTTC. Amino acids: CASGPGTAITYEQYF.

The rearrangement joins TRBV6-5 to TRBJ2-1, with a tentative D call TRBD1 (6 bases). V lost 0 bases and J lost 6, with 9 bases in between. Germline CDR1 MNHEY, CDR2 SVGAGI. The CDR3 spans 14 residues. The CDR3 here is CASSYSPGANEQFF. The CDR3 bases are TGTGCCAGCAGTTACTCGCCAGGGGCCAATGAGCAGTTCTTC.

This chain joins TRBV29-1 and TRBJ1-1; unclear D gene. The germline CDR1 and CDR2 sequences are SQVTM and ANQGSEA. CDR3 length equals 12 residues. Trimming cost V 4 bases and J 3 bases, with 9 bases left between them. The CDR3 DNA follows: TGCAGCGTTGTAGTTGGGCACACTGAAGCTTTCTTT. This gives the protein CSVVVGHTEAFF.

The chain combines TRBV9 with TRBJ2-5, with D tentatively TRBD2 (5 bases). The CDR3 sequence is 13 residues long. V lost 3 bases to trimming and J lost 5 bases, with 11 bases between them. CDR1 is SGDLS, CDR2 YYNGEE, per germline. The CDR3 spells CASSGGLEETQYF. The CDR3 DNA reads TGTGCCAGCAGCGGTGGACTGGAGGAGACCCAGTACTTC.

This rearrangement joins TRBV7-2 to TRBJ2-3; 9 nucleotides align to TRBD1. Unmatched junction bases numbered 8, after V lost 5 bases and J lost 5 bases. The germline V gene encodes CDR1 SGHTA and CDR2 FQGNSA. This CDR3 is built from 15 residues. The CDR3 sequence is CASSAQGAPGDTQYF. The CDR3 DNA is TGTGCCAGCAGCGCACAGGGGGCCCCCGGAGATACGCAGTATTTT.

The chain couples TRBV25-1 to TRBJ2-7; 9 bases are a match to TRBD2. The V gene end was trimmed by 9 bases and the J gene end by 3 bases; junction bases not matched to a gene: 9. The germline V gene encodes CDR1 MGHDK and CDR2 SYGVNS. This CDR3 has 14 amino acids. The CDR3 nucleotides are TGTGCCAGTGCCTTAGCGGGAGAAGGCTACGAGCAGTACTTC. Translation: CASALAGEGYEQYF.

The CDR3 spells CASSIDIGERAFF. In nucleotides, the CDR3 is TGTGCCAGTAGTATAGATATAGGGGAGCGGGCTTTCTTT. The V and J genes are TRBV19 and TRBJ1-1; TRBD1 is a possible D gene (5 bases). CDR3 length: 13 amino acids. CDR1 is LNHDA, CDR2 SQIVND, per germline (reference sequence). Trimming took off 0 bases at V and 11 bases at J, with 13 bases between the two ends.

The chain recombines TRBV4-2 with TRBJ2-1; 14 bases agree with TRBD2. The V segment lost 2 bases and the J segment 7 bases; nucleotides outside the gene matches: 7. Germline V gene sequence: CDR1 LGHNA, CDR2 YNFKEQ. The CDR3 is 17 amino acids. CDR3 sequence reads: CASSQMGGLAGENEQFF. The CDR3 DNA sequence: TGTGCCAGCAGCCAAATGGGGGGACTAGCGGGGGAAAATGAGCAGTTCTTC.

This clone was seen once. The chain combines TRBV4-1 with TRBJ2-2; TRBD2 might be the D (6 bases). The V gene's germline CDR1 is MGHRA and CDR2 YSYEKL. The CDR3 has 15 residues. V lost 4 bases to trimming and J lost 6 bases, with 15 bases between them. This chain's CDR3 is CASSRGGGMPGELFF. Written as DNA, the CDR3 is TGCGCCAGCAGCCGAGGTGGAGGGATGCCCGGGGAGCTGTTTTTT.

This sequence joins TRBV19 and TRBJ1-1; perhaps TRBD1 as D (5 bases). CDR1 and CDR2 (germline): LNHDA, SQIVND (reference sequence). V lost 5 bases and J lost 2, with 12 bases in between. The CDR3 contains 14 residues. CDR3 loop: CASSPKQGNTEAFF. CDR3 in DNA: TGTGCCAGTAGTCCGAAGCAGGGCAACACTGAAGCTTTCTTT.

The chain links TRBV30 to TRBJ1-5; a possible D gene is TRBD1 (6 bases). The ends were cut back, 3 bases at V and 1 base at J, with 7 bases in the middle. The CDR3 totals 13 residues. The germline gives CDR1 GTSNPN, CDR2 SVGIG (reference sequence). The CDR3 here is CAWSDRSNQPQHF. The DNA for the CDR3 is TGTGCCTGGAGCGACAGGAGCAATCAGCCCCAGCATTTT. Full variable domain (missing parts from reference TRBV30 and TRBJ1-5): SQTIHQWPATLVQPVGSPLSLECTVEGTSNPNLYWYRQAAGRGLQLLFYSVGIGQISSEVPQNLSASRPQDRQFILSSKKLLLSDSGFYLCAWSDRSNQPQHFGDGTRLSIL.

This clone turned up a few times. Here the CDR3 DNA reads TGTGCCAGCAGCAGATCCGGGACGGAGGCGGACGAGCAGTACTTC. Translated: CASSRSGTEADEQYF. V and J are TRBV9 and TRBJ2-7; D might be TRBD1 or TRBD2, each matching 5 bases. Per germline, CDR1 SGDLS and CDR2 YYNGEE. V was clipped by 4 bases and J by 5 bases, with 19 bases between them. CDR3 length: 15 residues. The full variable domain, with the rest looked up from reference TRBV9 and TRBJ2-7, is DSGVTQTPKHLITATGQRVTLRCSPRSGDLSVYWYQQSLDQGLQFLIQYYNGEERAKGNILERFSAQQFPDLHSELNLSSLELGDSALYFCASSRSGTEADEQYFGPGTRLTVT.

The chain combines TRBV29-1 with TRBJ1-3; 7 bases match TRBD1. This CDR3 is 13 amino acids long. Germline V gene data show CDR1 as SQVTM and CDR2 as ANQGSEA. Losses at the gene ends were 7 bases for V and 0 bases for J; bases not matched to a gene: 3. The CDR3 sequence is CSAGQVSGNTIYF. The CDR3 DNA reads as TGCAGCGCCGGACAGGTCTCTGGAAACACCATATATTTT.

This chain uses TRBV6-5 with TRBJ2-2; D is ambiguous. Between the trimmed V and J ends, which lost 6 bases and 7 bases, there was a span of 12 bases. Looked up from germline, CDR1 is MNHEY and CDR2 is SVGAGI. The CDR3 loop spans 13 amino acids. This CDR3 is CASSKVFRGELFF. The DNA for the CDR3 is TGTGCCAGCAGCAAGGTGTTTCGCGGGGAGCTGTTTTTT.

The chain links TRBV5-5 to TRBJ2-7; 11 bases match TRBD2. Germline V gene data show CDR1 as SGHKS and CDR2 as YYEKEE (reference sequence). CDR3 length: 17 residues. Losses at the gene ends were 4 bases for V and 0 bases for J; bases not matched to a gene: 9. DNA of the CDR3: TGTGCCAGCAGCGAAGGACTAGCGGGCCCAAGCTCCTACGAGCAGTACTTC. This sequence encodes CASSEGLAGPSSYEQYF.

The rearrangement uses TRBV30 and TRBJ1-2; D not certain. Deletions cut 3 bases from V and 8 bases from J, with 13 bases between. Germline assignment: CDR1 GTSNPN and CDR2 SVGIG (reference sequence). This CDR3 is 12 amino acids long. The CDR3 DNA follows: TGTGCCTGGAGCCGGGGATACGGCGGCTACACCTTC. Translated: CAWSRGYGGYTF.

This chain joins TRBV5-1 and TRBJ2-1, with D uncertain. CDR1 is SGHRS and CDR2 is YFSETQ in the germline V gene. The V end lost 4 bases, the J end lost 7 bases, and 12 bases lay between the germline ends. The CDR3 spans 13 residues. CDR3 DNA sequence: TGCGCCAGCAGCCTGAATACGAGGAATGAGCAGTTCTTC. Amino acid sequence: CASSLNTRNEQFF.

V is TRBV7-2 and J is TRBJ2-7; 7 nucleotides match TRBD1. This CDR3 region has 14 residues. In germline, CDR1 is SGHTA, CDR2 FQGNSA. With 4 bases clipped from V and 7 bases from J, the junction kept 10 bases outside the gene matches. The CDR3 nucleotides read TGTGCCAGCAGCTGGACAGGTGAGGCTAGGGAGCAGTACTTC. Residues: CASSWTGEAREQYF.

CDR3 sequence: CASSLATEGPEQYF. DNA of the CDR3: TGTGCCAGCAGCTTAGCGACAGAAGGGCCCGAGCAGTACTTC. The chain has TRBV7-8 and TRBJ2-7; a weak D match, TRBD1 (5 bases). Looked up from germline, CDR1 is SGHVS and CDR2 is FQNEAQ. Trimming shortened V by 0 bases and J by 6 bases, and 12 bases separated the two germline ends. The CDR3 extends over 14 amino acids.

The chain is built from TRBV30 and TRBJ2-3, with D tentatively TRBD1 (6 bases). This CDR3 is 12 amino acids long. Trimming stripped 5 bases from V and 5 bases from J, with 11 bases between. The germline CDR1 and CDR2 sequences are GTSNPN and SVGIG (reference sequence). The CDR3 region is CAWDPTGDTQYF. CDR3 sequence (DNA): TGTGCCTGGGACCCGACAGGAGATACGCAGTATTTT.

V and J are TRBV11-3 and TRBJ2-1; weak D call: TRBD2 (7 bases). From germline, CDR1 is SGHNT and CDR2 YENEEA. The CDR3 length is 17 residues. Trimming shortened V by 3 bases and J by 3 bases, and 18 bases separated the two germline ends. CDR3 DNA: TGTGCCAGCAGCTTCCCGGGGGCTAGCGGAATCTACAATGAGCAGTTCTTC. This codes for CASSFPGASGIYNEQFF.

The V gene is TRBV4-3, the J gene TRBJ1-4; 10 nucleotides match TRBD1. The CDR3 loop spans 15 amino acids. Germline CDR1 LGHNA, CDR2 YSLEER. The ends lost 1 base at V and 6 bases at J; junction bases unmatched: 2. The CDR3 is CASSQAGQGDEKLFF. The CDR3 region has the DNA TGCGCCAGCAGCCAAGCAGGACAGGGGGATGAAAAACTGTTTTTT.

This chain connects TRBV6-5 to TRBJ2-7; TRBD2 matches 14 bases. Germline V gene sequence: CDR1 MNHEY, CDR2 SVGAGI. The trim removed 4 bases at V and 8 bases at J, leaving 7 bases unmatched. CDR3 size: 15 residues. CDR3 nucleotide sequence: TGTGCCAGCAGTTCCCGACTAGCGGGAGGGTCGCAGCAGTACTTC. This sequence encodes CASSSRLAGGSQQYF.